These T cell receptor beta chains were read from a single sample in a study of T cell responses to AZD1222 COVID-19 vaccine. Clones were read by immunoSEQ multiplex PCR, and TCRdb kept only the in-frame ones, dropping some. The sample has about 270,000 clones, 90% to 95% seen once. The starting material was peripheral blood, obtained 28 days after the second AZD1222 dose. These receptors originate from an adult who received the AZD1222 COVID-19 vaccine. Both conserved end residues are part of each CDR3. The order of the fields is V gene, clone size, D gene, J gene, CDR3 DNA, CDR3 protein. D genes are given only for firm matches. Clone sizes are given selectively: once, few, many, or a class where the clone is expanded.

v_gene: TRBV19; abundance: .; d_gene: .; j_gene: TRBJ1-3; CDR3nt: TGTGCCAGTAGTATCTCACGATGGGGAAGCTCTGGAAACACCATATATTTT; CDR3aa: CASSISRWGSSGNTIYF
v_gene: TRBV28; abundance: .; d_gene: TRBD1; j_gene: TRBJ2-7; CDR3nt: TGTGCCAGCAGTTTCAGGGGGCACCACGAGCAGTACTTC; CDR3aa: CASSFRGHHEQYF
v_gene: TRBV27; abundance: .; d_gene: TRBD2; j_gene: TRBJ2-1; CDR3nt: TGTGCCAGCAGAGGAAGGGGCAGAGGTCTAGCGGGAGTTGGCTACAATGAGCAGTTCTTC; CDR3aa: CASRGRGRGLAGVGYNEQFF
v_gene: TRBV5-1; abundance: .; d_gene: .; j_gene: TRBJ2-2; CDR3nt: TGCGCCAGCAGCTTGGCGGTGGGGAACACCGGGGAGCTGTTTTTT; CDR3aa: CASSLAVGNTGELFF
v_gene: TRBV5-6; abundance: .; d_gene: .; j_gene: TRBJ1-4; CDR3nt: TGTGCCAGCAGTTACTTGGATCGGAGGGATGAAAAACTGTTTTTT; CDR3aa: CASSYLDRRDEKLFF
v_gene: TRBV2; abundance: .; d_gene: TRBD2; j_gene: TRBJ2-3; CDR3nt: TGTGCCAGCAGTGAAATCCTAGCGGGGGCTGATACGCAGTATTTT; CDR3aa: CASSEILAGADTQYF
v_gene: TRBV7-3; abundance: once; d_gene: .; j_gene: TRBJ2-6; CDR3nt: TGTGCCAGCAGCTTCGACCTCGACAGACTACACTCTGGGGCCAACGTCCTGACTTTC; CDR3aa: CASSFDLDRLHSGANVLTF
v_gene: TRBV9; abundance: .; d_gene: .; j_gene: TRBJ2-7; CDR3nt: TGTGCCAGCAGCGTAGAACCAAACTACGAGCAGTACTTC; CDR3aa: CASSVEPNYEQYF
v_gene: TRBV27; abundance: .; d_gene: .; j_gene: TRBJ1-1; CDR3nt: TGTGCCAGCAGTCCCCCAGGTGGGCAGGCTTTCTTT; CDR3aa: CASSPPGGQAFF
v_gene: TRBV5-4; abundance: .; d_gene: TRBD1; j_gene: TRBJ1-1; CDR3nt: TGTGCCAGCAGCCGAAAGACAGGGGGCTTGAACACTGAAGCTTTCTTT; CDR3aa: CASSRKTGGLNTEAFF
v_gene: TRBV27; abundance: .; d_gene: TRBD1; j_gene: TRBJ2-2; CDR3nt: TGTGCCAGCAGTTTAAGTACAGGGGGATGGGGGGAGCTGTTTTTT; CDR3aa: CASSLSTGGWGELFF
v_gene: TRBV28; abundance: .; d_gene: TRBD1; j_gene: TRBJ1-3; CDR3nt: TGTGCCAGCAGTAGTGCCGAGGGGGCATACACCATATATTTT; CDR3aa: CASSSAEGAYTIYF
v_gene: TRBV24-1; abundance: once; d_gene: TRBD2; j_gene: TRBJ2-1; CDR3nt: TGTGCCACCGGGAAGGCGGCGGGGGCTAGCGGGAGGCCCGGGCCCTATAATGAGCAGTTCTTC; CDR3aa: CATGKAAGASGRPGPYNEQFF
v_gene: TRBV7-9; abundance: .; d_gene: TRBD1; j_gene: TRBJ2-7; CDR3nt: TGTGCCAGCAGCTCAGTAGGACAGGGTTACGAGCAGTACTTC; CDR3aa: CASSSVGQGYEQYF
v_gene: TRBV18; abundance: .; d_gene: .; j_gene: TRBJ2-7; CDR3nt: TGTGCCAGCTCATTATCCTACGAGCAGTACTTC; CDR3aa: CASSLSYEQYF
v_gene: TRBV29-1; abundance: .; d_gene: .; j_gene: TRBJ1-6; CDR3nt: TGCAGCGTTGATGGGGGAAGGCCCCACTTT; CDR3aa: CSVDGGRPHF
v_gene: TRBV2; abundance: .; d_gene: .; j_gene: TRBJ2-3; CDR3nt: TGTGCCAGCGCCCGGGACGGGGGCATCTATACGCAGTATTTT; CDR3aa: CASARDGGIYTQYF
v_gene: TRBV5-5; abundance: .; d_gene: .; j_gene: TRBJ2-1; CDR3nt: TGTGCCAGCAGCCCACAGGTGTACAATGAGCAGTTCTTC; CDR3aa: CASSPQVYNEQFF
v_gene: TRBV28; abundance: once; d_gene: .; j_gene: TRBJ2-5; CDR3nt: TGTGCCAGCAGCCCCCATGGGGGGCTCGAGACCCAGTACTTC; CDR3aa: CASSPHGGLETQYF
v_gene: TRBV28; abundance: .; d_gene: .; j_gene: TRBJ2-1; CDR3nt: TGTGCCAGCAGTTTGAGGGTTAGCAGGCTTAAAGTCAATGAGCAGTTCTTC; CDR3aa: CASSLRVSRLKVNEQFF
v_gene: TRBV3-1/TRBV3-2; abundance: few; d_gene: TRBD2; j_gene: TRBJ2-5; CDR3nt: TGTGCCAGCGGAAGCGGGGTTAAAGAGACCCAGTACTTC; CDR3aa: CASGSGVKETQYF
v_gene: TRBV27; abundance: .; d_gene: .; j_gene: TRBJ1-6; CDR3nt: TGTGCCACCCGAGGGCAGTCTAATTCACCCCTCCACTTT; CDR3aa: CATRGQSNSPLHF
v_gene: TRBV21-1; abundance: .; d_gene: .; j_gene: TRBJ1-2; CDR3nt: TGTGCCAGCAGCAAAGCTAGCAGAGGGGCGGAGTATGGCTACACCTTC; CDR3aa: CASSKASRGAEYGYTF
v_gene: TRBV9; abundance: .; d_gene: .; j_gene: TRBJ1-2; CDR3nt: TGTGCCAGCAGCGTAGGGATTTCAGGCCACTATGGCTACACCTTC; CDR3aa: CASSVGISGHYGYTF